This TCR beta chain stems from a study of T cell changes during pregnancy in multiple sclerosis. The germline V gene has CDR1 MNHEY and CDR2 SMNVEV (reference sequence). This CDR3 has 14 residues. Trimming cost V 4 bases and J 4 bases; bases outside gene matches: 2. Repertoires were generated with immunoSEQ multiplex PCR, while TCRdb's copy carries only in-frame clones and drops some. This table holds about 80,000 clones, less than 95% found once. This chain uses TRBV27 with TRBJ1-5, with 9 positions matching TRBD1. The sequencing here drew on peripheral blood, taken in the third trimester of pregnancy. The TCR originated in a female donor with multiple sclerosis, enrolled in a pregnancy study. The DNA for the CDR3 is TGTGCCAGCAGTTCGGACAGGGGAAATCAGCCCCAGCATTTT. It encodes CASSSDRGNQPQHF.